Presented here are 31 T cell receptor beta chains from one specimen sequenced in a study of blood T cell repertoires in COVID-19. Libraries were prepared by immunoSEQ multiplex PCR; TCRdb keeps only in-frame clonotypes and omits some of them. The data contain some 170,000 clones, 85% to 95% of them singletons. Sequencing used peripheral blood. Receptors originate from a woman in her fifties or sixties with COVID-19, enrolled during active disease.

The V gene is TRBV5-1, the J gene TRBJ2-5, with D tentatively TRBD1 (6 bases). Trimming shortened V by 0 bases and J by 2 bases, and 8 bases separated the two germline ends. The CDR3 length is 14 residues. CDR1 is SGHRS, CDR2 YFSETQ, per germline. CDR3 loop: CASSLGTAQETQYF. The DNA for the CDR3 is TGCGCCAGCAGCTTGGGGACAGCACAAGAGACCCAGTACTTC.

This chain links TRBV29-1 with TRBJ2-7; TRBD1 might be the D (6 bases). The CDR3 extends over 11 amino acids. Trimming stripped 4 bases from V and 7 bases from J, with 11 bases between. Per the germline V gene, CDR1 is SQVTM and CDR2 is ANQGSEA. The CDR3 nucleotides are TGCAGCGTTGTGGGGGCCGGGGAGCAGTACTTC. Its protein is CSVVGAGEQYF.

The chain links TRBV4-2 to TRBJ1-1; 9 positions agree with TRBD1. V lost 0 bases and J lost 8; bases outside the gene matches: 4. The CDR3 runs 14 residues. Germline V lookup: CDR1 LGHNA, CDR2 YNFKEQ. Here the CDR3 reads CASSQEQGAREAFF. The CDR3 DNA sequence: TGTGCCAGCAGCCAAGAACAGGGGGCTCGGGAAGCTTTCTTT.

The rearrangement uses TRBV5-1 and TRBJ2-2; 15 positions match TRBD2. CDR3 length: 15 residues. V lost 4 bases to trimming and J lost 5 bases; unmatched junction nucleotides: 0. CDR1 is SGHRS, CDR2 YFSETQ, per germline. Here the CDR3 reads CASSGTSGGTGELFF. The CDR3 nucleotides read TGCGCCAGCAGCGGGACTAGCGGGGGGACCGGGGAGCTGTTTTTT. Full variable domain (outside the CDR3, taken from reference TRBV5-1 and TRBJ2-2): KAGVTQTPRYLIKTRGQQVTLSCSPISGHRSVSWYQQTPGQGLQFLFEYFSETQRNKGNFPGRFSGRQFSNSRSEMNVSTLELGDSALYLCASSGTSGGTGELFFGEGSRLTVL.

V and J are TRBV3-1 (or the pseudogene TRBV3-2) and TRBJ2-7, with TRBD1 matching 9 bases. Trimming removed 1 base from V and 5 bases from J; junction bases left unmatched: 6. The CDR3 is made up of 15 amino acids. The V gene's germline CDR1 is LGHDT and CDR2 YNNKEL (reference sequence). This chain's CDR3 is CASSQVTGGVDEQYF. CDR3 bases: TGTGCCAGCAGCCAAGTTACAGGGGGCGTCGACGAGCAGTACTTC.

This clone was seen a single time. V and J are TRBV20-1 and TRBJ1-5, with TRBD1 as a possible D gene (5 bases). V was pared by 3 bases and J by 6 bases, with 18 bases between. The CDR3 contains 15 residues. Germline CDR1 DFQATT, CDR2 SNEGSKA (reference sequence). For the CDR3, the DNA is TGCAGTGCTAGTCGAGGGTGGGGGGACGGTCAGCCCCAGCATTTT. It codes for CSASRGWGDGQPQHF.

The chain carries TRBV18 and TRBJ1-1; D unclear. Germline-derived CDR1 and CDR2 are KGHSH and LQKENI. The CDR3 is 13 amino acids. V was trimmed by 4 bases and J by 1 base, leaving 7 bases between them. CDR3 loop: CASSLSGNTEAFF. The CDR3 region has the DNA TGTGCCAGCTCACTAAGCGGGAACACTGAAGCTTTCTTT.

This clone was detected only once. The chain couples TRBV30 to TRBJ1-1; 7 positions agree with TRBD1. Germline values: CDR1 GTSNPN, CDR2 SVGIG (reference sequence). V was pared by 3 bases and J by 4 bases, with 11 bases of the junction left unmatched. The CDR3 sequence is 15 residues long. The CDR3 is CAWRGNRGGFTEAFF. The CDR3 region has the DNA TGTGCCTGGAGAGGAAACAGGGGTGGTTTCACTGAAGCTTTCTTT.

This CDR3 reads CASSWDRAEGYTF. The CDR3 DNA is TGTGCCAGCAGCTGGGACAGGGCGGAGGGCTACACCTTC. The rearrangement joins TRBV5-6 to TRBJ1-2; TRBD1 matches at 9 bases. The germline CDR1 and CDR2 sequences are SGHDT and YYEEEE. This CDR3 has 13 residues. The ends lost 3 bases at V and 8 bases at J; junction bases unmatched: 5.

The rearrangement uses TRBV2 and TRBJ1-1; 7 bases fit TRBD1. There are 13 residues in the CDR3. V shed 7 bases and J 6 bases; nucleotides not matched to a gene: 8. CDR1 SNHLY and CDR2 FYNNEI come from the germline V gene. DNA of the CDR3: TGTGCCAGCACCAGGGGGATTCTGTCTGAAGCTTTCTTT. It yields the protein CASTRGILSEAFF.

The J gene is TRBJ1-1, the V gene TRBV9; D call uncertain. Trimming took 0 bases from V and 6 from J, leaving 12 bases between them. Germline V lookup: CDR1 SGDLS, CDR2 YYNGEE. This CDR3 has 14 residues. The CDR3 nucleotides are TGTGCCAGCAGCGTAGTTACGAGTAGAGCTGAAGCTTTCTTT. As protein: CASSVVTSRAEAFF.

The chain combines TRBV5-4 with TRBJ2-7; no definite D call. Trimming cost V 4 bases and J 3 bases, with 11 bases left between them. The CDR3 consists of 13 residues. The germline gives CDR1 SGHNT, CDR2 YYREEE (reference sequence). This chain's CDR3 is CASSPADNYEQYF. The CDR3 region has the DNA TGTGCCAGCAGCCCGGCGGATAACTACGAGCAGTACTTC.

V usage is TRBV30 and J usage is TRBJ2-1, with TRBD1 matching over 7 bases. Per germline, CDR1 GTSNPN and CDR2 SVGIG (reference sequence). V dropped 4 bases and J dropped 0; count of bases not matched to a gene: 3. This CDR3 is built from 14 residues. The CDR3 reads CAWTTGSSYNEQFF. CDR3 DNA sequence: TGTGCCTGGACGACAGGGAGCTCCTACAATGAGCAGTTCTTC.

In this sample, this clone turned up once. V gene TRBV18 combines with J gene TRBJ1-2, with TRBD1 as a possible D gene (6 bases). Germline loops: CDR1 KGHSH, CDR2 LQKENI. The V end lost 1 base, the J end lost 3 bases, and 18 bases lay between the germline ends. The CDR3 is 17 amino acids. The CDR3 nucleotides read TGTGCCAGCTCACCACTTTTGTCAGGGGAAGCTGACTATGGCTACACCTTC. It translates to CASSPLLSGEADYGYTF.

This chain joins TRBV25-1 and TRBJ1-1; TRBD1 agrees at 7 bases. Germline CDR1 reads MGHDK; CDR2 reads SYGVNS. J gave up 2 bases and V 6 bases, and 6 bases lay outside the gene matches. The CDR3 contains 14 residues. The CDR3 loop reads CASSYRGDNTEAFF. The CDR3 nucleotides are TGTGCCAGCAGCTACAGGGGAGATAACACTGAAGCTTTCTTT.

This clone was observed a single time. The chain joins TRBV11-2 to TRBJ1-6; 10 bases map to TRBD1. Looked up from germline, CDR1 is SGHAT and CDR2 is FQNNGV. The junction had 6 bases not matched to a gene; V was cut back by 5 bases and J by 11 bases. There are 14 residues in the CDR3. The CDR3 loop is CASSHGQGVTPLHF. The CDR3 DNA reads TGTGCCAGCAGCCACGGACAGGGGGTGACACCCCTCCACTTT.

This clone was counted once. The rearrangement links TRBV4-1 to TRBJ1-6; TRBD1 matches 11 bases. Trimming cost V 3 bases and J 6 bases; bases outside gene matches: 1. Germline CDR1 reads MGHRA; CDR2 reads YSYEKL. CDR3 length: 15 amino acids. The CDR3 DNA is TGCGCCAGCAGCCAGGGACAGGGGGTTAATTCACCCCTCCACTTT. Its protein is CASSQGQGVNSPLHF.

The chain uses TRBV6-6 and TRBJ1-1; the D is unclear. Trimming pared 0 bases from V and 1 base from J, leaving 9 bases between. The CDR3 totals 15 residues. The germline gives CDR1 MNHNY, CDR2 SVGAGI (reference sequence). CDR3 coding DNA: TGTGCCAGCAGTTACTCACAGCCTCCGAACACTGAAGCTTTCTTT. It translates to CASSYSQPPNTEAFF.

The CDR3 loop is CASSKSGLGRTEAFF. The CDR3 DNA reads TGTGCCAGCAGCAAAAGTGGACTTGGACGCACTGAAGCTTTCTTT. The genes are TRBV5-6 and TRBJ1-1; D remains ambiguous. V was trimmed by 4 bases and J by 4 bases, leaving 17 bases between them. This CDR3 is 15 amino acids long. Looked up from germline, CDR1 is SGHDT and CDR2 is YYEEEE. Supplemented by reference TRBV5-6 and TRBJ1-1, the full variable domain reads DAGVTQSPTHLIKTRGQQVTLRCSPKSGHDTVSWYQQALGQGPQFIFQYYEEEERQRGNFPDRFSGHQFPNYSSELNVNALLLGDSALYLCASSKSGLGRTEAFFGQGTRLTVV.

There are a few counts of this clone. The J gene is TRBJ2-3, the V gene TRBV5-4; D possibly corresponds to TRBD2 (7 bases). Germline CDR1 reads SGHNT; CDR2 reads YYREEE (reference sequence). The germline V and J ends were trimmed by 6 bases and 1 base, with 12 bases remaining between them. The CDR3 is 14 residues long. CDR3 amino acids: CASNSGGRTDTQYF. In DNA, the CDR3 is TGTGCCAGCAACTCGGGGGGCCGCACAGATACGCAGTATTTT.

CDR3 DNA sequence: TGTGCCAGCAGGCAGACAGGGGGCTTGACCGGGGAGCTGTTTTTT. Encoded protein: CASRQTGGLTGELFF. This rearrangement joins TRBV11-1 to TRBJ2-2, with 10 bases matching TRBD1. The CDR3 covers 15 residues. The germline V gene has CDR1 SGHAT and CDR2 FQDESV (reference sequence). Trimming at V came to 6 bases and at J to 5 bases, leaving 6 bases not matched to a gene. Supplemented by reference TRBV11-1 and TRBJ2-2, the full variable domain reads EAEVAQSPRYKITEKSQAVAFWCDPISGHATLYWYRQILGQGPELLVQFQDESVVDDSQLPKDRFSAERLKGVDSTLKIQPAELGDSAMYLCASRQTGGLTGELFFGEGSRLTVL.

The V gene is TRBV6-5, the J gene TRBJ2-7, with D hard to call. V was trimmed by 3 bases and J by 2 bases, leaving 8 bases between them. The germline V gene encodes CDR1 MNHEY and CDR2 SVGAGI. This CDR3 contains 13 residues. CDR3 sequence: CASSYAVPYEQYF. For the CDR3, the DNA is TGTGCCAGCAGTTATGCGGTACCCTACGAGCAGTACTTC.

This clone was recorded once. V and J are TRBV5-4 and TRBJ1-2; 8 positions agree with TRBD1. CDR3 length equals 14 residues. V lost 4 bases, J lost 1 base, and 3 bases stayed unmatched. Germline assignment: CDR1 SGHNT and CDR2 YYREEE (reference sequence). The CDR3 sequence is CASSNGQGNYGYTF. The CDR3 nucleotides are TGTGCCAGCAGCAATGGACAGGGTAACTATGGCTACACCTTC.

The rearrangement links TRBV5-4 to TRBJ1-1, with D possibly matching TRBD1 (5 bases). Germline lookup yields CDR1 SGHNT and CDR2 YYREEE (reference sequence). The CDR3 is 16 residues long. Trimming took off 0 bases at V and 1 base at J, with 13 bases between the two ends. In DNA, the CDR3 is TGTGCCAGCAGCTTGGCCTACGGGGGTAAGAACACTGAAGCTTTCTTT. Its translation is CASSLAYGGKNTEAFF.

This chain joins TRBV10-3 and TRBJ1-2; 9 nucleotides match TRBD1. The germline V gene has CDR1 ENHRY and CDR2 SYGVKD. This CDR3 region has 16 residues. V gave up 2 bases and J gave up 8 bases; unmatched junction bases: 12. CDR3 in amino acids: CAISETRTGDPIGYTF. CDR3 bases: TGTGCCATCAGTGAGACAAGGACAGGGGACCCTATCGGCTACACCTTC.

The rearrangement links TRBV29-1 to TRBJ1-1; D is possibly TRBD1 (6 bases). V was trimmed by 3 bases and J by 0 bases, leaving 8 bases between them. This CDR3 contains 13 residues. CDR1 SQVTM and CDR2 ANQGSEA come from the germline V gene. The CDR3 loop reads CSVDQGLNTEAFF. In DNA, the CDR3 is TGCAGCGTTGACCAGGGGTTGAACACTGAAGCTTTCTTT.

The V call is TRBV10-3, the J call TRBJ2-7; tentatively, D is TRBD1 (6 bases). Trimming stripped 5 bases from V and 4 bases from J, with 18 bases between. Looked up from germline, CDR1 is ENHRY and CDR2 is SYGVKD. The CDR3 covers 15 residues. The CDR3 protein is CAISKTTGQNYEQYF. DNA of the CDR3: TGTGCCATCAGTAAAACGACAGGCCAGAATTACGAGCAGTACTTC.

The chain has TRBV5-1 and TRBJ1-4, with TRBD1 matching over 9 bases. CDR1 and CDR2 from the germline V gene are SGHRS and YFSETQ. Trimming took 4 bases from V and 5 from J; bases not matched to a gene: 3. The CDR3 loop spans 14 amino acids. CDR3 sequence: CASSTTGGNEKLFF. CDR3 sequence (DNA): TGCGCCAGCAGCACGACAGGGGGGAATGAAAAACTGTTTTTT.

The chain uses TRBV19 and TRBJ2-5; D is possibly TRBD2 (5 bases). Germline V gene sequence: CDR1 LNHDA, CDR2 SQIVND (reference sequence). The V end was cut by 3 bases, the J end by 6 bases, with 14 bases between. The CDR3 is made up of 14 amino acids. Written as DNA, the CDR3 is TGTGCCAGTAGTATGGACGGCGTAGCGAAGACCCAGTACTTC. It specifies CASSMDGVAKTQYF.

The rearrangement uses TRBV11-2 and TRBJ1-6, with TRBD1 identical over 8 bases. CDR1 SGHAT and CDR2 FQNNGV come from the germline V gene. Unmatched junction bases numbered 9, after V lost 5 bases and J lost 9 bases. The CDR3 contains 15 residues. The chain's CDR3 is CASSPRTGSSSPLHF. CDR3 nucleotides: TGTGCCAGCAGCCCACGGACAGGGAGCAGTTCACCCCTCCACTTT.

The chain carries TRBV30 and TRBJ1-2, with 8 bases identical to TRBD1. CDR1 and CDR2 from the germline V gene are GTSNPN and SVGIG (reference sequence). V dropped 2 bases and J dropped 4; count of bases not matched to a gene: 6. The CDR3 is 14 amino acids. CDR3 nucleotide sequence: TGTGCCTGGAGTCGCCTCGGACAGGGCTATGGCTACACCTTC. It yields the protein CAWSRLGQGYGYTF.